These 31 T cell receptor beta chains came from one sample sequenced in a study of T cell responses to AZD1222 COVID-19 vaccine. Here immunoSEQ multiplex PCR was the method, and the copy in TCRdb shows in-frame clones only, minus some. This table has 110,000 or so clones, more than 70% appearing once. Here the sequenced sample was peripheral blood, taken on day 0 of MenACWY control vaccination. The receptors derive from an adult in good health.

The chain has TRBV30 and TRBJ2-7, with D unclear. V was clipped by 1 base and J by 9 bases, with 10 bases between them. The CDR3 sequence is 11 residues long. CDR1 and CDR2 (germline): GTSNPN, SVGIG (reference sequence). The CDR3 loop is CAWSGPPGQYF. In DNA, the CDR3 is TGTGCCTGGAGTGGGCCCCCAGGGCAGTACTTC. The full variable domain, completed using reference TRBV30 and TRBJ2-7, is SQTIHQWPATLVQPVGSPLSLECTVEGTSNPNLYWYRQAAGRGLQLLFYSVGIGQISSEVPQNLSASRPQDRQFILSSKKLLLSDSGFYLCAWSGPPGQYFGPGTRLTVT.

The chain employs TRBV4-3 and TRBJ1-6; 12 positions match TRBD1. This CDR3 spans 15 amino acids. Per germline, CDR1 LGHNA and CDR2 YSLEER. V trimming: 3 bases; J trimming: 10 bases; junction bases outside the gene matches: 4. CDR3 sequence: CASSQSGTGGSPLHF. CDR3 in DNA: TGCGCCAGCAGCCAGTCCGGGACAGGGGGCTCACCCCTCCACTTT.

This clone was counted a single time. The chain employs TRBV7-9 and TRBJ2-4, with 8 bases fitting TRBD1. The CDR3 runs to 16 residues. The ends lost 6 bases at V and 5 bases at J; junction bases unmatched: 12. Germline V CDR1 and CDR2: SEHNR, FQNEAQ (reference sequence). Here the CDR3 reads CASRHTTGVGENIQYF. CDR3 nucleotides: TGTGCCAGCAGACATACGACAGGGGTGGGCGAAAACATTCAGTACTTC.

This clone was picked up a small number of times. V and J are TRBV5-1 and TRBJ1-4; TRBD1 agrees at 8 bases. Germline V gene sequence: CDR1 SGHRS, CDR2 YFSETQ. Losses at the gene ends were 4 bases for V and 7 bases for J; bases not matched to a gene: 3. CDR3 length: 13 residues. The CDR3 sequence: CASSTGGAEKLFF. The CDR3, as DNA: TGCGCCAGCAGCACAGGGGGAGCTGAAAAACTGTTTTTT.

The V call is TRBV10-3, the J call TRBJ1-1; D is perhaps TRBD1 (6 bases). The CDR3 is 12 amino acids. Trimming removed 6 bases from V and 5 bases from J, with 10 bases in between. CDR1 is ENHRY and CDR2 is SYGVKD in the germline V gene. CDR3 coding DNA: TGTGCCATCAGCTCAGGGGAGACTGAAGCTTTCTTT. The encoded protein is CAISSGETEAFF.

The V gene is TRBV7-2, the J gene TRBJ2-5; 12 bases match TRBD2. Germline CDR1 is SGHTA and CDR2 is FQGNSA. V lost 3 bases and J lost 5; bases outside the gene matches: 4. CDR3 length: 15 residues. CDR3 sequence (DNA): TGTGCCAGCAGCTTCCAGACTAGCGGGGGTGAGACCCAGTACTTC. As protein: CASSFQTSGGETQYF.

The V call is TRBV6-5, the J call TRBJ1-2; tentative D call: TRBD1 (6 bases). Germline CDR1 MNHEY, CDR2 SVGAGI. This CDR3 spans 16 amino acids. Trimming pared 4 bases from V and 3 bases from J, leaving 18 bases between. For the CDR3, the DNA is TGTGCCAGCAGTTCTATCCGTGGCGGGGGCCACTATGGCTACACCTTC. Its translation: CASSSIRGGGHYGYTF.

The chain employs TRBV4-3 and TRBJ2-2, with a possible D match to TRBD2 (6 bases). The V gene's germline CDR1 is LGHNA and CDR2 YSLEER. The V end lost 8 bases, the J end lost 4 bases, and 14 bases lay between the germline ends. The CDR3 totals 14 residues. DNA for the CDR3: TGCGCCAGCTCACGGCAGGGAGGCACCGGGGAGCTGTTTTTT. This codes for CASSRQGGTGELFF.

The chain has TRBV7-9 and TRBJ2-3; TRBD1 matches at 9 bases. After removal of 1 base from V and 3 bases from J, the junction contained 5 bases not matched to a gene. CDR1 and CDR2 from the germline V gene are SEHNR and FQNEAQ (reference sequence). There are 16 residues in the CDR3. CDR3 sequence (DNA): TGTGCCAGCAGCTTAGGTTGGGGACAGGGTACAGATACGCAGTATTTT. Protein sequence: CASSLGWGQGTDTQYF.

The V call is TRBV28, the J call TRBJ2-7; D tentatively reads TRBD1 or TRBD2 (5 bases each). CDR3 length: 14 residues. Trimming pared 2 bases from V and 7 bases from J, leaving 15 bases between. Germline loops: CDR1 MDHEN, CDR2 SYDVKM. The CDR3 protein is CASSLMGEGGEQYF. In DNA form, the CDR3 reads TGTGCCAGCAGTTTAATGGGGGAAGGTGGGGAGCAGTACTTC.

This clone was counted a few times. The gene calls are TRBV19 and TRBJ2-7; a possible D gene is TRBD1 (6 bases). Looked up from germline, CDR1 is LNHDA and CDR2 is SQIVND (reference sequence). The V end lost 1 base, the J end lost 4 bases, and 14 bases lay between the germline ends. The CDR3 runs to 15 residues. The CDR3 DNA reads TGTGCCAGTAGTATAGCGGCAGGGGAGTCGTACGAGCAGTACTTC. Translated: CASSIAAGESYEQYF.

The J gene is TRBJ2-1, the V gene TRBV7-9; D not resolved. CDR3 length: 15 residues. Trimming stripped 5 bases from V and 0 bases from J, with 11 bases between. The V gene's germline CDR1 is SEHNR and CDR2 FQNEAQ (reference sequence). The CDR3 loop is CASSAPSGSYNEQFF. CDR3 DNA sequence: TGTGCCAGCAGCGCCCCATCAGGCTCCTACAATGAGCAGTTCTTC.

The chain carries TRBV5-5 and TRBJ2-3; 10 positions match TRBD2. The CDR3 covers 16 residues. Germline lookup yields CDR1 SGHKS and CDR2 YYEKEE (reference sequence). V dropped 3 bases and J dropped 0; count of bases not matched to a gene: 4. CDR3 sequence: CASSSGLAASTDTQYF. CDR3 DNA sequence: TGTGCCAGCAGCTCAGGACTAGCGGCAAGCACAGATACGCAGTATTTT.

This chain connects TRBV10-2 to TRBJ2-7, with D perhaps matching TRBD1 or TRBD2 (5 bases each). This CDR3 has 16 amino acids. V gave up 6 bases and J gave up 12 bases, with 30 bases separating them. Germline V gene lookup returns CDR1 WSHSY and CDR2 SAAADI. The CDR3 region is CASRLSGDATRSPGYF. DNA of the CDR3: TGCGCCAGCAGACTTTCTGGGGACGCAACGAGGTCGCCGGGGTACTTC.

CDR3 in amino acids: CAGCPTVNTGELFF. In nucleotides, the CDR3 is TGTGCCGGATGTCCCACGGTCAACACCGGGGAGCTGTTTTTT. V and J are TRBV7-9 and TRBJ2-2; no definite D call. CDR1 is SEHNR, CDR2 FQNEAQ, per germline (reference sequence). This CDR3 is built from 14 residues. The V end was cut by 11 bases, the J end by 2 bases, with 15 bases between.

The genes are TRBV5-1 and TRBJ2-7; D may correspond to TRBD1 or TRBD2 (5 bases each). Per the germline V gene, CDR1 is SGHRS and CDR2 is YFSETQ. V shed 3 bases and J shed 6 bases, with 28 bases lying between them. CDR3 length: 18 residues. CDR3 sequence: CASSWGTRTGTTRPEQYF. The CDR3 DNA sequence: TGCGCCAGCAGCTGGGGAACCAGGACCGGGACCACCCGCCCCGAGCAGTACTTC.

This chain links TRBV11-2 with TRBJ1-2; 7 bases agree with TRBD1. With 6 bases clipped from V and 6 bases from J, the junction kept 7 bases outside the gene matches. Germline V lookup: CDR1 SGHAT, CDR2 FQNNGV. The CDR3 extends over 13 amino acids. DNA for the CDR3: TGTGCCAGCAGTCCGGACAGGAGCCATGGCTACACCTTC. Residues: CASSPDRSHGYTF.

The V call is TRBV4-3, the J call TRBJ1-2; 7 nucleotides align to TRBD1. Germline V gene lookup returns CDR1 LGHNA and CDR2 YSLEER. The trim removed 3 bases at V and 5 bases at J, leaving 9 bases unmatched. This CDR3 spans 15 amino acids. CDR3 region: CASSHEGTDSYGYTF. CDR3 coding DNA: TGCGCCAGCAGCCATGAAGGGACAGACAGTTATGGCTACACCTTC.

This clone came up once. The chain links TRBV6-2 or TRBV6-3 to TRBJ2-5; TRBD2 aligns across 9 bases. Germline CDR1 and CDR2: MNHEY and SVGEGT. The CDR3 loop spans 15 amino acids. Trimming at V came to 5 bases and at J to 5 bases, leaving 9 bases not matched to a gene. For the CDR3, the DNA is TGTGCCAGCAGTCCCGAAAGGGCGGGGGGGGAGACCCAGTACTTC. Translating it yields CASSPERAGGETQYF.

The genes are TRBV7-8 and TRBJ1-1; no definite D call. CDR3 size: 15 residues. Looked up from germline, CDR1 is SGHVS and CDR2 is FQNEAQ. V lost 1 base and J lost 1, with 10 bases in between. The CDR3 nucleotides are TGTGCCAGCAGCTTAGTCGGACGGAAGAACACTGAAGCTTTCTTT. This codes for CASSLVGRKNTEAFF.

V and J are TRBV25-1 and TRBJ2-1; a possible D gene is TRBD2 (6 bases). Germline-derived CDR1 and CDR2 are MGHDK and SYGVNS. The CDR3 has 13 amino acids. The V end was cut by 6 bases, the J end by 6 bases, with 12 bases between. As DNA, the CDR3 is TGTGCCAGCAGCCAGGCCGGGGGCAATGAGCAGTTCTTC. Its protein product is CASSQAGGNEQFF.

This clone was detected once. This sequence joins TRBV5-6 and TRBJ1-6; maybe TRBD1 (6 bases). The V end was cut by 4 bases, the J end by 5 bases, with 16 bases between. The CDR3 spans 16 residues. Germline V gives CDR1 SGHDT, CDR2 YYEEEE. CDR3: CASSLGGAFDNSPLHF. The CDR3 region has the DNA TGTGCCAGCAGCCTTGGGGGGGCGTTCGATAATTCACCCCTCCACTTT.

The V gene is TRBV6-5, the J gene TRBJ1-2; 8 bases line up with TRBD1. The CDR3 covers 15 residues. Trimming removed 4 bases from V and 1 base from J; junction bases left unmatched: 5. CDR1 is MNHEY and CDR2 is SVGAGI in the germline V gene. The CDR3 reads CASSLTTGGNYGYTF. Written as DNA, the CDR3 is TGTGCCAGCAGTTTAACAACAGGGGGTAACTATGGCTACACCTTC.

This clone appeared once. CDR3 bases: TGTGCCAGCAGTTACGGGCAGGGGTACACCGGGGAGCTGTTTTTT. Amino acids: CASSYGQGYTGELFF. The V call is TRBV6-5, the J call TRBJ2-2; the D gene is possibly TRBD1 (6 bases). Per the germline V gene, CDR1 is MNHEY and CDR2 is SVGAGI. The CDR3 covers 15 residues. V lost 2 bases and J lost 3, with 10 bases in between.

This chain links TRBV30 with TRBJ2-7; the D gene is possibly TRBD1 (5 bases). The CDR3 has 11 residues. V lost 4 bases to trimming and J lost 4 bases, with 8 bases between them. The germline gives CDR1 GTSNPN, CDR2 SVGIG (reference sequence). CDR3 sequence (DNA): TGTGCCTGGAAAAGGGGTTACGAGCAGTACTTC. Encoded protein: CAWKRGYEQYF.

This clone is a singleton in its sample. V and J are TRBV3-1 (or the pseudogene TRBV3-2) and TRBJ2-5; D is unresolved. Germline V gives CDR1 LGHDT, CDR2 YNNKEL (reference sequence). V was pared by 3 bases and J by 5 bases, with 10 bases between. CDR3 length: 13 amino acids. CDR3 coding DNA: TGTGCCAGCAGCCATCTGGGTCAGGAGACCCAGTACTTC. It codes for CASSHLGQETQYF.

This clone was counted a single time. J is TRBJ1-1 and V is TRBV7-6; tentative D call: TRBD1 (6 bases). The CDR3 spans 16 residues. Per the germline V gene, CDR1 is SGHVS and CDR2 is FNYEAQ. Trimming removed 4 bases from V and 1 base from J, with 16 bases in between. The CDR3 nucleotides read TGTGCCAGCAGCTCCACAGGGACGGTCGGGAACACTGAAGCTTTCTTT. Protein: CASSSTGTVGNTEAFF.

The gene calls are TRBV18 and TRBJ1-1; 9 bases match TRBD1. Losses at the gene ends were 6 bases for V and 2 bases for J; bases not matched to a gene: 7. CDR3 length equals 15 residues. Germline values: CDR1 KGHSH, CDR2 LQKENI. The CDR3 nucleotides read TGTGCCAGCTCGACCGGGACAGGGCATAACACTGAAGCTTTCTTT. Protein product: CASSTGTGHNTEAFF.

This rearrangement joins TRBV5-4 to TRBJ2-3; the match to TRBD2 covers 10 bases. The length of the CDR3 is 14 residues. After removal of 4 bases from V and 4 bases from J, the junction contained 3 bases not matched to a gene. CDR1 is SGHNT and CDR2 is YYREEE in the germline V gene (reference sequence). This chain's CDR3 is CASSVGTSADTQYF. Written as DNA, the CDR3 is TGTGCCAGCAGCGTGGGGACTAGCGCAGATACGCAGTATTTT.

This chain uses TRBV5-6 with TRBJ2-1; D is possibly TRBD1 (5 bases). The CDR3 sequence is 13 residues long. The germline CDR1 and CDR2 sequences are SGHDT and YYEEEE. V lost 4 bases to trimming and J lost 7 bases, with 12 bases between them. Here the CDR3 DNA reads TGTGCCAGCAGCGCGCAGGGTTGGAATGAGCAGTTCTTC. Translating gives CASSAQGWNEQFF.

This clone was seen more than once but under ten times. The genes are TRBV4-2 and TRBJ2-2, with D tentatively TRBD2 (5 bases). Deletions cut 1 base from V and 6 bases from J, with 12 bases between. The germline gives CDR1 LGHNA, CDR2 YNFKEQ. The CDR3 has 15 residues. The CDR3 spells CASSQAASFSGELFF. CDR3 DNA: TGTGCCAGCAGCCAAGCGGCTAGCTTCTCCGGGGAGCTGTTTTTT.